The 25 T cell receptor beta chains reported below all come from one sample, sequenced in a study of T-cell reconstitution after alpha-beta-depleted transplantation in children. Unique molecular identifiers featured in how the TCRbeta library was prepared. TCRdb re-derived calls from the PCR reads in MiXCR, one entry per CDR3 protein. Of fewer than 450,000 distinct CDR3 sequences in the sample, around 15% were seen once. This specimen consisted of PBMCs, mostly from graft donor cells, obtained 360 days after TCRalphabeta/CD19-depleted stem cell transplant. Every receptor here comes from a male patient aged 2-10 years who had a stem cell transplant for acute lymphoblastic leukemia, so the T cells may come from the graft donor.

V and J are TRBV4-2 and TRBJ1-1; D is perhaps TRBD1 (6 bases). The V end was cut by 2 bases, the J end by 6 bases, with 10 bases between. Germline loops: CDR1 LGHNA, CDR2 YNFKEQ. This CDR3 has 13 residues. For the CDR3, the DNA is TGTGCCAGCAGCCAACCAGGGGTAGCTGAAGCTTTCTTT. The encoded protein is CASSQPGVAEAFF.

The V and J genes are TRBV5-1 and TRBJ2-1; D is undetermined. This CDR3 is 14 amino acids long. V lost 5 bases, J lost 0 bases, and 9 bases lay in between. Germline V lookup: CDR1 SGHRS, CDR2 YFSETQ. The CDR3 reads CASSPRYSYNEQFF. The CDR3 DNA is TGCGCCAGCAGTCCGAGATACTCCTACAATGAGCAGTTCTTC.

This clonotype was found a few times. J is TRBJ2-1 and V is TRBV4-3, with D possibly matching TRBD2 (6 bases). V was cut by 1 base and J by 8 bases, with 12 bases left in between. CDR1 LGHNA and CDR2 YSLEER come from the germline V gene. CDR3 size: 14 residues. The DNA for the CDR3 is TGCGCCAGCAGCCAAGGGACGTGGAGGGATGAGCAGTTCTTC. Amino acids: CASSQGTWRDEQFF.

V is TRBV20-1 and J is TRBJ1-1, with 9 nucleotides matching TRBD1. V lost 5 bases to trimming and J lost 5 bases; unmatched junction nucleotides: 9. In germline, CDR1 is DFQATT, CDR2 SNEGSKA (reference sequence). This CDR3 is built from 14 residues. CDR3 protein: CSAVYRGRGTEAFF. The CDR3 DNA reads as TGCAGTGCTGTATACAGGGGGCGCGGAACTGAAGCTTTCTTT.

This chain joins TRBV10-3 and TRBJ2-3; D possibly corresponds to TRBD1 (5 bases). The germline CDR1 and CDR2 sequences are ENHRY and SYGVKD. The CDR3 loop spans 11 amino acids. V lost 3 bases and J 8 bases, leaving 6 bases between the germline ends. The CDR3 loop is CAISEGATQYF. The CDR3 bases are TGTGCCATCAGTGAAGGGGCTACGCAGTATTTT.

This clonotype was detected a few times. The chain links TRBV5-1 to TRBJ2-3, with a weak D call TRBD1 (6 bases). Trimming shortened V by 0 bases and J by 1 base, and 12 bases separated the two germline ends. CDR1 and CDR2 (germline): SGHRS, YFSETQ. CDR3 length equals 16 residues. Written as DNA, the CDR3 is TGCGCCAGCAGCTTGGACAGGGTCGGGGGCACAGATACGCAGTATTTT. Its protein is CASSLDRVGGTDTQYF.

This clonotype occurred a few times. This chain uses TRBV9 with TRBJ2-6; the D is unclear. The CDR3 sequence is 15 residues long. V gave up 4 bases and J gave up 0 bases, with 8 bases separating them. In germline, CDR1 is SGDLS, CDR2 YYNGEE. The CDR3 loop is CASSTRVSGANVLTF. The CDR3 region has the DNA TGTGCCAGCAGCACCCGGGTCTCTGGGGCCAACGTCCTGACTTTC.

This clonotype was observed at least ten times. This chain links TRBV5-1 with TRBJ2-7; no clear D. Germline CDR1 and CDR2: SGHRS and YFSETQ. Trimming took 0 bases from V and 3 from J, leaving 7 bases between them. CDR3 length: 13 amino acids. The CDR3 DNA follows: TGCGCCAGCAGCTTGGGGGCCGGCTACGAGCAGTACTTC. Translating it yields CASSLGAGYEQYF.

This clonotype was seen a few times. The genes are TRBV4-2 and TRBJ2-7, with 8 bases lining up with TRBD2. This CDR3 has 15 amino acids. The J segment lost 1 base and the V segment lost 1 base, leaving 3 bases of the junction unmatched. Germline CDR1 reads LGHNA; CDR2 reads YNFKEQ. The CDR3: CASSQAGTRSYEQYF. The DNA of the CDR3 is TGTGCCAGCAGCCAAGCAGGGACTAGGTCCTACGAGCAGTACTTC.

This chain links TRBV7-3 with TRBJ2-1; 10 bases agree with TRBD2. The CDR3 sequence is 15 residues long. CDR1 and CDR2 (germline): SGHTA, FQGTGA. V dropped 5 bases and J dropped 4; count of bases not matched to a gene: 5. The CDR3 coding sequence is TGTGCCAGCAGCCAAGCGGGAGGGCGATACAATGAGCAGTTCTTC. This sequence encodes CASSQAGGRYNEQFF.

This clonotype was picked up many times. The V call is TRBV5-1, the J call TRBJ2-1; no definite D call. Germline V gives CDR1 SGHRS, CDR2 YFSETQ. This CDR3 is built from 12 residues. Trimming took off 3 bases at V and 15 bases at J, with 16 bases between the two ends. The CDR3 loop is CASSSDLLLPFF. In DNA form, the CDR3 reads TGCGCCAGCAGCTCCGACCTACTTCTACCGTTCTTC.

A few counts support this clonotype. The rearrangement joins TRBV10-3 to TRBJ2-7; 7 nucleotides align to TRBD1. Per germline, CDR1 ENHRY and CDR2 SYGVKD. V gave up 4 bases and J gave up 6 bases; unmatched junction bases: 6. The CDR3 loop spans 13 amino acids. The CDR3, as DNA: TGTGCCATCAGTGGGCAGGGGGTCGGCGAGCAGTACTTC. This translates into CAISGQGVGEQYF.

This clonotype was seen only a few times. This chain uses TRBV7-8 with TRBJ2-7, with unresolved D. There are 15 residues in the CDR3. Germline CDR1 is SGHVS and CDR2 is FQNEAQ. Trimming took off 5 bases at V and 7 bases at J, with 21 bases between the two ends. The CDR3 sequence is CASSLGSVTREEQYF. CDR3 in DNA: TGTGCCAGCAGCCTAGGATCGGTGACAAGAGAAGAGCAGTACTTC.

This clonotype was counted only a few times. The V and J genes are TRBV5-1 and TRBJ1-5, with D unresolved. Trimming stripped 0 bases from V and 5 bases from J, with 15 bases between. This CDR3 has 16 residues. Germline CDR1 reads SGHRS; CDR2 reads YFSETQ. CDR3 sequence reads: CASSLGALNGYQPQHF. The CDR3 bases are TGCGCCAGCAGCTTGGGGGCCCTAAATGGGTATCAGCCCCAGCATTTT.

The CDR3 reads CASSLSLAANNEQFF. CDR3 bases: TGTGCCAGCAGTTTATCCCTAGCCGCCAACAATGAGCAGTTCTTC. This sequence joins TRBV12-3 or TRBV12-4 and TRBJ2-1; a weak D match, TRBD2 (5 bases). The V and J ends lost 2 bases and 5 bases respectively, with 13 bases between them. The CDR3 has 15 residues.

V usage is TRBV20-1 and J usage is TRBJ2-7; the D gene is possibly TRBD2 (5 bases). The V gene's germline CDR1 is DFQATT and CDR2 SNEGSKA (reference sequence). The CDR3 contains 13 residues. V was pared by 3 bases and J by 0 bases, with 9 bases between. The CDR3 is CSARSGISYEQYF. CDR3 bases: TGCAGTGCTAGGTCCGGGATCTCCTACGAGCAGTACTTC.

V and J are TRBV7-3 and TRBJ2-2, with 11 bases aligning to TRBD2. The CDR3 has 16 residues. V lost 5 bases, J lost 4 bases, and 6 bases stayed unmatched. CDR1 is SGHTA and CDR2 is FQGTGA in the germline V gene. The chain's CDR3 is CASSPLAGEITGELFF. The CDR3 nucleotides read TGTGCCAGCAGCCCACTAGCGGGAGAGATCACCGGGGAGCTGTTTTTT.

The chain combines TRBV5-1 with TRBJ2-2; 15 bases match TRBD2. The germline CDR1 and CDR2 sequences are SGHRS and YFSETQ. Unmatched junction bases numbered 12, after V lost 1 base and J lost 2 bases. The CDR3 length is 21 residues. For the CDR3, the DNA is TGCGCCAGCAGCTTGCGACTTGCGGGACTAGCGGGAGGACCTAACACCGGGGAGCTGTTTTTT. This sequence encodes CASSLRLAGLAGGPNTGELFF.

This chain joins TRBV7-9 and TRBJ2-3; 7 bases fit TRBD2. J lost 3 bases, V lost 5 bases, and 11 bases had no gene match. This CDR3 spans 16 amino acids. CDR1 is SEHNR and CDR2 is FQNEAQ in the germline V gene (reference sequence). DNA for the CDR3: TGTGCCAGCAGCGGCGGAGGGCTAGCGGTGACAGATACGCAGTATTTT. Encoded protein: CASSGGGLAVTDTQYF.

The rearrangement joins TRBV4-3 to TRBJ1-4; tentative D call: TRBD1 (6 bases). CDR1 is LGHNA and CDR2 is YSLEER in the germline V gene. The CDR3 sequence is 13 residues long. V shed 1 base and J shed 7 bases, with 7 bases lying between them. Here the CDR3 DNA reads TGCGCCAGCAGCCAAGGGACAGTTGAAAAACTGTTTTTT. Its protein is CASSQGTVEKLFF.

This clonotype has only a few counts. The chain employs TRBV20-1 and TRBJ2-7; 10 bases agree with TRBD1. The CDR3 extends over 15 amino acids. The V gene end was trimmed by 2 bases and the J gene end by 2 bases; junction bases not matched to a gene: 6. The germline gives CDR1 DFQATT, CDR2 SNEGSKA (reference sequence). The CDR3 loop is CSARTPGTGAYEQYF. Written as DNA, the CDR3 is TGCAGTGCTAGAACCCCCGGGACAGGGGCCTACGAGCAGTACTTC.

There are a few counts of this clonotype. This rearrangement joins TRBV6-5 to TRBJ1-1; D unclear. With 2 bases removed from V and 0 bases from J, the gap between germline ends came to 7 bases. Germline-derived CDR1 and CDR2 are MNHEY and SVGAGI. This CDR3 is 14 amino acids long. CDR3 bases: TGTGCCAGCAGTTACGGGGTGATGAACACTGAAGCTTTCTTT. Residues: CASSYGVMNTEAFF.

As regards this clonotype: A much bigger clone sits one base away, suggesting this may be a read error. The CDR3 loop is CASSKKAAGGLRETQYF. The CDR3 DNA reads as TGTGCCAGCTCTAAGAAAGCAGCGGGAGGGCTTCGAGAGACCCAGTACTTC. The V gene is TRBV25-1, the J gene TRBJ2-5; 10 bases line up with TRBD2. The V and J ends lost 8 bases and 4 bases, in that order; junction bases with no gene match: 16. Germline V CDR1 and CDR2: MGHDK, SYGVNS. The CDR3 has 17 amino acids.

The CDR3 region has the DNA TGCAGCGTTTGGGGACTAGCGGGACCTAGCTCCTACAATGAGCAGTTCTTC. This codes for CSVWGLAGPSSYNEQFF. This chain uses TRBV29-1 with TRBJ2-1; 13 bases match TRBD2. The CDR3 covers 17 residues. After removal of 5 bases from V and 0 bases from J, the junction contained 7 bases not matched to a gene. Germline V gene lookup returns CDR1 SQVTM and CDR2 ANQGSEA.

The V call is TRBV5-5, the J call TRBJ2-4; TRBD1 aligns across 7 bases. With 5 bases clipped from V and 5 bases from J, the junction kept 7 bases outside the gene matches. Germline values: CDR1 SGHKS, CDR2 YYEKEE (reference sequence). The CDR3 sequence is 14 residues long. The CDR3 DNA is TGTGCCAGCAGAAAAGACAGGGACCAAAACATTCAGTACTTC. Encoded protein: CASRKDRDQNIQYF.